Reported below is one T cell receptor beta chain. Method: immunoSEQ multiplex PCR; TCRdb's copy keeps in-frame clones and lacks some. The table has approximately 50,000 clones, 85% to 95% seen once. These data come from a study of OX40 agonist ivuxolimab in advanced cancers. About the study: Dosing consisted of intravenous ivuxolimab at 0.01 to 10 mg/kg every 2 weeks. There were three patients with partial responses, one having hepatocellular carcinoma and two cutaneous melanoma. Prior checkpoint blockade (anti-PD-1, anti-PD-L1 or anti-CTLA-4) was permitted; less than 45% had it.

Trimming pared 1 base from V and 6 bases from J, leaving 10 bases between. Germline CDR1 and CDR2: LGHNA and YSLEER. The CDR3 spans 14 residues. Sampled blood was obtained at baseline, cycle 4 day 1, and cycle 7 day 1. This receptor was identified in an adult with an advanced solid tumor such as melanoma, head and neck, liver or kidney cancer. The rearrangement joins TRBV4-3 to TRBJ2-1; no reliable D call. Source: CD4+ or CD8+ T cells sorted from blood, taken in a trial of the OX40 agonist ivuxolimab. The CDR3, as DNA: TGCGCCAGCAGCCAAGTCGGCCAGGTCAATGAGCAGTTCTTC. This codes for CASSQVGQVNEQFF.